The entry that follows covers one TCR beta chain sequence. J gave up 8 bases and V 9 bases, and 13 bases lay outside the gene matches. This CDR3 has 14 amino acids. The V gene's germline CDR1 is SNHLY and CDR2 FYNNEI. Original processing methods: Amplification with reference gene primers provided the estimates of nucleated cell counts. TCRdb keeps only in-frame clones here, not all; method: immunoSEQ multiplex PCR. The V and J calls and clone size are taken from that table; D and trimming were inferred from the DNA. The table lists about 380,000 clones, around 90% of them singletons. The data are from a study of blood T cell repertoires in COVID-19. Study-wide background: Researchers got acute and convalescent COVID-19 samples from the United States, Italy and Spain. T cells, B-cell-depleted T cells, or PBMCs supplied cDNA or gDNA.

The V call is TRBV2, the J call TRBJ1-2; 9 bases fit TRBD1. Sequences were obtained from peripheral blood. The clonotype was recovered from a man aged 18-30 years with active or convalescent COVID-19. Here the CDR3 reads CASKKDRGLRGYTF. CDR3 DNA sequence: TGTGCCAGTAAAAAGGACAGGGGCCTCCGGGGCTACACCTTC.